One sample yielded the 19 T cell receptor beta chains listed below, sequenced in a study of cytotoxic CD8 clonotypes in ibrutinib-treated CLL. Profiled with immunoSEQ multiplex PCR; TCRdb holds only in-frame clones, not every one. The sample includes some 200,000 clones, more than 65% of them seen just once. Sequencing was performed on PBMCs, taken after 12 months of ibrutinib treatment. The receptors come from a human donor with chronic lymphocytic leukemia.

The CDR3 DNA reads as TGCGCCAGCAGCTTCCTGGCAGGGGAATCCTACGAGCAGTACTTC. It yields the protein CASSFLAGESYEQYF. The rearrangement joins TRBV5-1 to TRBJ2-7, with a weak D call TRBD1 (6 bases). Germline V gene lookup returns CDR1 SGHRS and CDR2 YFSETQ. V was pared by 2 bases and J by 1 base, with 13 bases between. The CDR3 is 15 amino acids.

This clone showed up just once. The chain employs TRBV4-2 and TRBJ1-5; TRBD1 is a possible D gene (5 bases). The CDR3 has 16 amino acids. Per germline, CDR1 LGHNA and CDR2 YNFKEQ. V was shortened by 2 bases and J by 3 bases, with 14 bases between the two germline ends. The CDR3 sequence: CASSQKLGPINQPQHF. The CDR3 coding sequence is TGTGCCAGCAGCCAAAAGCTGGGACCGATCAATCAGCCCCAGCATTTT.

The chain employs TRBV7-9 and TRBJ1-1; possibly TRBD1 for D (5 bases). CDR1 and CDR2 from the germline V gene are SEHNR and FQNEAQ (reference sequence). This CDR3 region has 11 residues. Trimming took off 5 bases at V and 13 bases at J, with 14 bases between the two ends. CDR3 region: CASSRTGGLFF. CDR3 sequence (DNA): TGTGCCAGCAGCCGGACGGGGGGACTTTTCTTT.

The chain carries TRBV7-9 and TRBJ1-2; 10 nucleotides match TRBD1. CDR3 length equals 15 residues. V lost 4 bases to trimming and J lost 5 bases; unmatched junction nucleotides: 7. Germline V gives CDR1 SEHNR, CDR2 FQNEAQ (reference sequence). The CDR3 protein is CASSSTGTGAYGYTF. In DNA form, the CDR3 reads TGTGCCAGCAGCTCCACAGGGACAGGGGCGTATGGCTACACCTTC.

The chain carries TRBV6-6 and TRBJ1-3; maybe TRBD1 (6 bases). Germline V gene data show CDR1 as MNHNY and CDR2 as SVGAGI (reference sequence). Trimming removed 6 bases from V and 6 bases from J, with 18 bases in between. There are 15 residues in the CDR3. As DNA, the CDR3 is TGTGCCAGCAGAACTACAGGGAGGGATGAAAACACCATATATTTT. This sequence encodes CASRTTGRDENTIYF.

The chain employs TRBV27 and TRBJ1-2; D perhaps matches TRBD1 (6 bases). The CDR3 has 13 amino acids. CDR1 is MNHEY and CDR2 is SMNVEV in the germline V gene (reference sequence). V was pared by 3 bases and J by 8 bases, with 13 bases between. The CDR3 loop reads CASSLNRAGGYTF. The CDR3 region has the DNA TGTGCCAGCAGTTTGAACAGGGCCGGCGGCTACACCTTC.

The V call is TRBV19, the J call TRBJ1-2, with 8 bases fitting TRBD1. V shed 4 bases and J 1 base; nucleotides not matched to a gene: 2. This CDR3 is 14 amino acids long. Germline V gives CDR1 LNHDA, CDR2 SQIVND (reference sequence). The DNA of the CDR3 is TGTGCCAGTAGTAGAGGACAGGGTAACTATGGCTACACCTTC. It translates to CASSRGQGNYGYTF.

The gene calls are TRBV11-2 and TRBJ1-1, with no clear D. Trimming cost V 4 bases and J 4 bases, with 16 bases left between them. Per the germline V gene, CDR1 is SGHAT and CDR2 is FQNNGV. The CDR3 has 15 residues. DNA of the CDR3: TGTGCCAGCAGCTCAACTTCAAGGCGGGGCACTGAAGCTTTCTTT. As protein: CASSSTSRRGTEAFF.

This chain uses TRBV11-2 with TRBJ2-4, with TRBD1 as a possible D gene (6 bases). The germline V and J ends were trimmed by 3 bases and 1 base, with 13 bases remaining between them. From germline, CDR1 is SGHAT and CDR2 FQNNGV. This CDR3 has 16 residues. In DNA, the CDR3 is TGTGCCAGCAGCTTTATAACAGGGTGGGCCAAAAACATTCAGTACTTC. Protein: CASSFITGWAKNIQYF.

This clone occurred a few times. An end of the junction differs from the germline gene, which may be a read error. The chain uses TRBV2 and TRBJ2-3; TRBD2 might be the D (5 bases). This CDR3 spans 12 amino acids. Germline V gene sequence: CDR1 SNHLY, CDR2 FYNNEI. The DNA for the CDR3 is TGTGCCAGCAGGGAAGCGGCGGATACGCAGTATTTT. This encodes CASREAADTQYF.

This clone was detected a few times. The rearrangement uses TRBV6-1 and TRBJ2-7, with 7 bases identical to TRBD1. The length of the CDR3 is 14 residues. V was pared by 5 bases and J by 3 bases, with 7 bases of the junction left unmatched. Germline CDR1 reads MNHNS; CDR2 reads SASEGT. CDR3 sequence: CASSLGQVDYEQYF. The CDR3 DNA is TGTGCCAGCAGTTTAGGACAGGTTGACTACGAGCAGTACTTC.

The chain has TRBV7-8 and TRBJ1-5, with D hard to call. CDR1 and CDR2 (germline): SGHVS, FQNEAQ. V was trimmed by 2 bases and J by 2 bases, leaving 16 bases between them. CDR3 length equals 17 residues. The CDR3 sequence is CASSLWEGPGGNQPQHF. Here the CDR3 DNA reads TGTGCCAGCAGCTTATGGGAAGGGCCCGGGGGCAATCAGCCCCAGCATTTT. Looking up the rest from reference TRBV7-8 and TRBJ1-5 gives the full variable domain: GAGVSQSPRYKVAKRGQDVALRCDPISGHVSLFWYQQALGQGPEFLTYFQNEAQLDKSGLPSDRFFAERPEGSVSTLKIQRTQQEDSAVYLCASSLWEGPGGNQPQHFGDGTRLSIL.

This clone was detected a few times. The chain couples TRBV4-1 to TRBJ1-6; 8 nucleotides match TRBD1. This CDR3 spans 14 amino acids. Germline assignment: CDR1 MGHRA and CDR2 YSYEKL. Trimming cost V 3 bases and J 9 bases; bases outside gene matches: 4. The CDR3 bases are TGCGCCAGCAGCCAGGACAGGGTGATTTCACCCCTCCACTTT. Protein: CASSQDRVISPLHF.

The CDR3 DNA is TGTGCCTGGAGTGTACTTGGGCGGGGGAGCTCTGGAAACACCATATATTTT. Its protein product is CAWSVLGRGSSGNTIYF. The rearrangement uses TRBV30 and TRBJ1-3; TRBD1 might be the D (5 bases). V shed 0 bases and J shed 0 bases, with 15 bases lying between them. CDR1 and CDR2 (germline): GTSNPN, SVGIG (reference sequence). The CDR3 sequence is 17 residues long. The entire variable domain, with the rest obtained from reference TRBV30 and TRBJ1-3, is as follows: SQTIHQWPATLVQPVGSPLSLECTVEGTSNPNLYWYRQAAGRGLQLLFYSVGIGQISSEVPQNLSASRPQDRQFILSSKKLLLSDSGFYLCAWSVLGRGSSGNTIYFGEGSWLTVV.

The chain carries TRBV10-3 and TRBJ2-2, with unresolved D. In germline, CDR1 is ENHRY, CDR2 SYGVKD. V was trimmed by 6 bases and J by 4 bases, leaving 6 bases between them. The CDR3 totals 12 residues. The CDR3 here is CAISEVTGELFF. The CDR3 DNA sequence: TGTGCCATCAGCGAGGTCACCGGGGAGCTGTTTTTT.

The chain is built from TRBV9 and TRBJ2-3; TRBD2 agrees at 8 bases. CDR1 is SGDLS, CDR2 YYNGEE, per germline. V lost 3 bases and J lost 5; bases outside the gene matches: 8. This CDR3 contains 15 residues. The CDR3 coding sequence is TGTGCCAGCAGCGCGGCTGGACTAGCAGGAGATACGCAGTATTTT. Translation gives CASSAAGLAGDTQYF.

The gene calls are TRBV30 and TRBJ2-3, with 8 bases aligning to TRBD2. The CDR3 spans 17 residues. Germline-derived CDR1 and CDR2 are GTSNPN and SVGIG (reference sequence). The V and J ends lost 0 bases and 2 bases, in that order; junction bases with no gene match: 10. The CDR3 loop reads CAWSVQSLAGLTDTQYF. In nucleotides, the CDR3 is TGTGCCTGGAGTGTCCAGTCTCTAGCGGGCCTCACAGATACGCAGTATTTT.

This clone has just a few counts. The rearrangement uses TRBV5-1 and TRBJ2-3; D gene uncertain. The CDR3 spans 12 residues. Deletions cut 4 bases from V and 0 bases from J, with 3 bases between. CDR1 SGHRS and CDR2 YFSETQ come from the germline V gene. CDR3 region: CASSASTDTQYF. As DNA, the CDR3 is TGCGCCAGCAGCGCTAGCACAGATACGCAGTATTTT.

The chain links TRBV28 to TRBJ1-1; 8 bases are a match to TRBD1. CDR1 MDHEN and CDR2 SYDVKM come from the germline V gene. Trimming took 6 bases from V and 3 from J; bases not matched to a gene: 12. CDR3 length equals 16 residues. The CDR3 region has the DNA TGTGCCAGCAGGGGGTGGACAGGGAAGTCGGACACTGAAGCTTTCTTT. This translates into CASRGWTGKSDTEAFF. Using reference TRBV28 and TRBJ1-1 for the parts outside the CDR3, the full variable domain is DVKVTQSSRYLVKRTGEKVFLECVQDMDHENMFWYRQDPGLGLRLIYFSYDVKMKEKGDIPEGYSVSREKKERFSLILESASTNQTSMYLCASRGWTGKSDTEAFFGQGTRLTVV.